This paragraph covers one T cell receptor beta chain sequence. The CDR3 spans 17 residues. The germline CDR1 and CDR2 sequences are SGHNT and YYREEE (reference sequence). The V gene lost 0 bases and the J gene lost 2 bases, with 15 bases spanning the gap. Cohorts were based on clinical histories the participants reported. This record comes from a study of blood T cell repertoires in COVID-19. Study details: Whether acute or convalescent, the COVID-19 samples came from the United States, Italy and Spain. From T cells, B-cell-depleted T cells, or PBMCs came the material, which was cDNA or gDNA.

Original data processing: Amplification of reference gene primers provided the estimated nucleated cell counts. Assay: immunoSEQ multiplex PCR; the TCRdb copy retains only in-frame clones and omits some. Clone size and V and J calls were adopted from that table, with D and trimming inferred from the DNA. The profile shows roughly 240,000 clones, around 89% of them singletons. Sequenced sample: PBMCs or T cells enriched from blood (not recorded which). This TCR came from a woman aged 40 to 55 with acute COVID-19. The rearrangement uses TRBV5-4 and TRBJ1-3; possibly TRBD1 for D (6 bases). The CDR3 bases are TGTGCCAGCAGCTTGGCCGGGGCAGGGGCAACTGGAAACACCATATATTTT. It encodes CASSLAGAGATGNTIYF.